Detailed here is one T cell receptor (beta chain). The donors (healthy individuals) were bone marrow donors. Despite likely unrecorded immune exposures, the donors were nominally healthy at the time of sampling. PCR employed 60 Vbeta and 13 Jbeta primers. The protocol was immunoSEQ multiplex PCR, while the TCRdb copy is restricted to in-frame clones and leaves out a portion. This sample's table reports 90,000 to 120,000 clones. The entry originates in a study of cytomegalovirus exposure and HLA in healthy donors. The CDR3 contains 11 residues. With 4 bases removed from V and 10 bases from J, the gap between germline ends came to 10 bases. Germline CDR1 reads MNHEY; CDR2 reads SMNVEV (reference sequence).

Material: PBMCs. This receptor was identified in a man in his fifties or sixties in good health and CMV-seronegative. The rearrangement links TRBV27 to TRBJ1-1; D unclear. In DNA form, the CDR3 reads TGTGCCAGCAGTTCCGCGGGGAGAGCTTTCTTT. Amino acid sequence: CASSSAGRAFF.